The 22 T cell receptor beta chains below all came from one sample that was sequenced in a study of T cell responses to AZD1222 COVID-19 vaccine. Using immunoSEQ multiplex PCR, the repertoire was profiled, and TCRdb retains in-frame clones only, with some absent. The table lists some 120,000 clones, approximately 80% of them singletons. The specimen was peripheral blood, collected 28 days after the second AZD1222 dose. The receptor set was obtained from an adult who received the AZD1222 COVID-19 vaccine.

This clone was found once. The chain uses TRBV12-3 or TRBV12-4 and TRBJ2-2; D gene ambiguous. The CDR3 is 13 amino acids. The V and J ends lost 2 bases and 7 bases respectively, with 8 bases between them. CDR3 protein: CASSLRVVGELFF. The CDR3 region has the DNA TGTGCCAGCAGTTTAAGGGTTGTCGGGGAGCTGTTTTTT.

The rearrangement links TRBV10-3 to TRBJ1-6; D uncertain. V lost 3 bases and J lost 5, with 8 bases in between. The CDR3 covers 14 residues. Germline V gives CDR1 ENHRY, CDR2 SYGVKD. CDR3 in amino acids: CAISEGIDNSPLHF. Written as DNA, the CDR3 is TGTGCCATCAGTGAAGGCATCGATAATTCACCCCTCCACTTT.

This chain connects TRBV2 to TRBJ1-2; D might be TRBD1 (5 bases). Trimming removed 2 bases at V and 8 bases at J, with 9 bases between. The CDR3 totals 12 residues. Germline V CDR1 and CDR2: SNHLY, FYNNEI. The CDR3 bases are TGTGCCAGCAGTGAATCAGGGTCCGGCTACACCTTC. Translated, it gives CASSESGSGYTF. Together with reference TRBV2 and TRBJ1-2, the CDR3 gives the full variable domain: EPEVTQTPSHQVTQMGQEVILRCVPISNHLYFYWYRQILGQKVEFLVSFYNNEISEKSEIFDDQFSVERPDGSNFTLKIRSTKLEDSAMYFCASSESGSGYTFGSGTRLTVV.

The V and J genes are TRBV19 and TRBJ2-7; 9 positions match TRBD1. This CDR3 has 18 amino acids. The V gene's germline CDR1 is LNHDA and CDR2 SQIVND (reference sequence). The trim removed 5 bases at V and 0 bases at J, leaving 14 bases unmatched. CDR3 bases: TGTGCCAGTAGTCCAATAGGCGGGACAGGGATATTCTCCTACGAGCAGTACTTC. It codes for CASSPIGGTGIFSYEQYF.

This rearrangement joins TRBV11-2 to TRBJ2-2; D unresolved. CDR3 size: 11 residues. V shed 1 base and J shed 6 bases, with 0 bases lying between them. The germline V gene has CDR1 SGHAT and CDR2 FQNNGV. CDR3: CASSLAGELFF. Here the CDR3 DNA reads TGTGCCAGCAGCTTAGCCGGGGAGCTGTTTTTT.

The chain links TRBV7-9 to TRBJ2-7, with D unresolved. The CDR3 has 13 amino acids. Trimming pared 5 bases from V and 3 bases from J, leaving 11 bases between. Germline V lookup: CDR1 SEHNR, CDR2 FQNEAQ (reference sequence). CDR3 nucleotide sequence: TGTGCCAGCAGCCACCGGACGGACTACGAGCAGTACTTC. Translation gives CASSHRTDYEQYF.

The chain uses TRBV7-2 and TRBJ2-5; 10 bases are a match to TRBD2. V dropped 1 base and J dropped 5; count of bases not matched to a gene: 1. The CDR3 extends over 14 amino acids. CDR1 and CDR2 (germline): SGHTA, FQGNSA. CDR3 sequence: CASSLERGGETQYF. DNA for the CDR3: TGTGCCAGCAGCTTAGAGCGGGGGGGCGAGACCCAGTACTTC. Together with reference TRBV7-2 and TRBJ2-5, the CDR3 gives the full variable domain: GAGVSQSPSNKVTEKGKDVELRCDPISGHTALYWYRQSLGQGLEFLIYFQGNSAPDKSGLPSDRFSAERTGGSVSTLTIQRTQQEDSAVYLCASSLERGGETQYFGPGTRLLVL.

The chain combines TRBV28 with TRBJ2-7; no clear D. This CDR3 is 15 amino acids long. Looked up from germline, CDR1 is MDHEN and CDR2 is SYDVKM. V was shortened by 4 bases and J by 6 bases, with 19 bases between the two germline ends. CDR3 protein: CASSSGLFARVEQYF. The CDR3 DNA is TGTGCCAGCAGTTCGGGTTTGTTTGCTCGGGTCGAGCAGTACTTC.

CDR3 DNA: TGTGCCTGGAGACCGATTGGGCTTAATGAAAAACTGTTTTTT. Translated, it gives CAWRPIGLNEKLFF. This chain connects TRBV30 to TRBJ1-4; the D is unclear. This CDR3 contains 14 residues. With 3 bases removed from V and 4 bases from J, the gap between germline ends came to 12 bases. Germline assignment: CDR1 GTSNPN and CDR2 SVGIG (reference sequence).

The chain uses TRBV5-4 and TRBJ2-7; 7 bases fit TRBD2. With 2 bases clipped from V and 5 bases from J, the junction kept 4 bases outside the gene matches. This CDR3 has 13 residues. CDR1 is SGHNT, CDR2 YYREEE, per germline (reference sequence). CDR3 loop: CASSFYRGDEQYF. CDR3 DNA: TGTGCCAGCAGCTTTTATCGGGGGGACGAGCAGTACTTC.

CDR3 nucleotides: TGTGCCAGCTCACCGGCGGGGATCTCTGGAAACACCATATATTTT. The encoded protein is CASSPAGISGNTIYF. The V and J genes are TRBV18 and TRBJ1-3; D unclear. Germline V gene lookup returns CDR1 KGHSH and CDR2 LQKENI. The CDR3 runs 15 residues. Trimming pared 3 bases from V and 0 bases from J, leaving 9 bases between.

The chain joins TRBV4-1 to TRBJ1-4, with D perhaps matching TRBD1 (6 bases). The germline gives CDR1 MGHRA, CDR2 YSYEKL. CDR3 length: 15 residues. Deletions cut 5 bases from V and 10 bases from J, with 20 bases between. CDR3 DNA: TGCGCCAGCAGCTTCCAGACAGGCCCCGGGGGAAAACTGTTTTTT. The encoded protein is CASSFQTGPGGKLFF.

The chain recombines TRBV3-1 (or the pseudogene TRBV3-2) with TRBJ2-7; no clear D gene. The CDR3 loop spans 13 amino acids. Germline CDR1 and CDR2: LGHDT and YNNKEL (reference sequence). Trimming took off 3 bases at V and 5 bases at J, with 11 bases between the two ends. The CDR3 bases are TGTGCCAGCAGCCATGCTCCTGGGGACGAGCAGTACTTC. Translated: CASSHAPGDEQYF.

To note about this clone: The sample holds other DNA sequences that translate to the same CDR3. This rearrangement joins TRBV18 to TRBJ1-2; D gene uncertain. Trimming shortened V by 2 bases and J by 3 bases, and 7 bases separated the two germline ends. Germline CDR1 is KGHSH and CDR2 is LQKENI. The CDR3 length is 13 residues. In DNA form, the CDR3 reads TGTGCCAGCTCACCATCTCAGGACTATGGCTACACCTTC. Translation: CASSPSQDYGYTF.

This sequence joins TRBV7-2 and TRBJ2-7; 7 positions agree with TRBD2. The CDR3 sequence is 14 residues long. Trimming at V came to 1 base and at J to 2 bases, leaving 2 bases not matched to a gene. Germline V gives CDR1 SGHTA, CDR2 FQGNSA. In DNA form, the CDR3 reads TGTGCCAGCAGCTTAGGCCGGGGGGCCTACGAGCAGTACTTC. This gives the protein CASSLGRGAYEQYF.

The chain combines TRBV6-2 or TRBV6-3 with TRBJ2-1; D uncertain. Looked up from germline, CDR1 is MNHEY and CDR2 is SVGEGT. The CDR3 totals 13 residues. The V gene lost 2 bases and the J gene lost 7 bases, with 9 bases spanning the gap. The CDR3 sequence is CASSYGRLNEQFF. Here the CDR3 DNA reads TGTGCCAGCAGTTACGGCAGGCTTAATGAGCAGTTCTTC.

V is TRBV4-1 and J is TRBJ2-2; D unresolved. The length of the CDR3 is 15 residues. Deletions cut 4 bases from V and 2 bases from J, with 11 bases between. CDR1 is MGHRA, CDR2 YSYEKL, per germline. The chain's CDR3 is CASSPSPKNTGELFF. CDR3 bases: TGCGCCAGCAGCCCGTCCCCCAAAAACACCGGGGAGCTGTTTTTT.

The rearrangement links TRBV30 to TRBJ1-1; D ambiguous. Per the germline V gene, CDR1 is GTSNPN and CDR2 is SVGIG (reference sequence). This CDR3 is 15 amino acids long. Trimming cost V 0 bases and J 2 bases, with 13 bases left between them. DNA of the CDR3: TGTGCCTGGAGTGTTGCTGGGGTCACTAACACTGAAGCTTTCTTT. Translating gives CAWSVAGVTNTEAFF.

This clone was observed once. The V gene is TRBV5-4, the J gene TRBJ1-2; no definite D call. The CDR3 has 15 amino acids. Trimming left V 2 bases short and J 13 bases short, with 24 bases between. The V gene's germline CDR1 is SGHNT and CDR2 YYREEE (reference sequence). The CDR3 DNA reads as TGTGCCAGCAGCTTAATTTTGAGCCAGCCTAACCTTTCCACCTTC. Translated: CASSLILSQPNLSTF.

The chain carries TRBV5-1 and TRBJ2-1; D is undetermined. This CDR3 is 12 amino acids long. Between the trimmed V and J ends, which lost 0 bases and 7 bases, there was a span of 5 bases. In germline, CDR1 is SGHRS, CDR2 YFSETQ. The CDR3 DNA is TGCGCCAGCAGCTTGGAAGGTAATGAGCAGTTCTTC. Translation: CASSLEGNEQFF.

The chain joins TRBV28 to TRBJ2-5; 8 bases align to TRBD2. The CDR3 covers 15 residues. J lost 5 bases, V lost 6 bases, and 11 bases had no gene match. Germline CDR1 MDHEN, CDR2 SYDVKM. CDR3 DNA: TGTGCCAGCAGCCCAGCGGGGGAGGGGCGTGAGACCCAGTACTTC. Its translation is CASSPAGEGRETQYF.

The chain carries TRBV7-9 and TRBJ2-7; no reliable D call. Germline CDR1 SEHNR, CDR2 FQNEAQ (reference sequence). The V gene lost 5 bases and the J gene lost 4 bases, with 6 bases spanning the gap. The CDR3 runs 11 residues. DNA of the CDR3: TGTGCCAGCAGCCTGGATTACGAGCAGTACTTC. Protein product: CASSLDYEQYF.